This T cell receptor (beta chain) is from a study of blood T cell repertoires in COVID-19. Germline V lookup: CDR1 SQVTM, CDR2 ANQGSEA. CDR3 length equals 14 residues. The V gene lost 4 bases and the J gene lost 5 bases, with 15 bases spanning the gap. The repertoire was sequenced with immunoSEQ multiplex PCR; TCRdb's copy has only in-frame clones and lacks some. The sample shows approximately 240,000 clones, roughly 84% of them seen only once. Specimen: peripheral blood. The receptor was derived from a woman aged 40 to 50 who had recovered from COVID-19. This sequence joins TRBV29-1 and TRBJ2-1; the D is unclear. CDR3 DNA: TGCAGCGTTGGGAGTGGAGCTCGCAACAATGAGCAGTTCTTC. Translated: CSVGSGARNNEQFF.